This TCR beta chain derives from a study of cytotoxic CD8 clonotypes in ibrutinib-treated CLL. Study outcomes and limitations: Higher clonality was seen at ibrutinib response and a return toward baseline at progression.

The germline CDR1 and CDR2 sequences are SGHNT and YYREEE (reference sequence). V was trimmed by 5 bases and J by 2 bases, leaving 13 bases between them. The CDR3 sequence is 14 residues long. This clone was counted a single time. Its antigen is as yet unknown. The source of around 2 micrograms of genomic DNA for TCR beta libraries was cryopreserved PBMCs. Data came from immunoSEQ multiplex PCR; TCRdb stores just in-frame clones and leaves some out. In the table there are some 25,000 clones, around 73% of which are singletons. This clonotype was sampled from a human donor with chronic lymphocytic leukemia. This material consisted of PBMCs, taken before ibrutinib treatment. The chain couples TRBV5-4 to TRBJ1-2; D gene unclear. CDR3 in DNA: TGTGCCAGCAGGGACGGGGAGGGAAACTATGGCTACACCTTC. It is translated as CASRDGEGNYGYTF. Using reference TRBV5-4 and TRBJ1-2 for the parts outside the CDR3, the full variable domain is ETGVTQSPTHLIKTRGQQVTLRCSSQSGHNTVSWYQQALGQGPQFIFQYYREEENGRGNFPPRFSGLQFPNYSSELNVNALELDDSALYLCASRDGEGNYGYTFGSGTRLTVV.